This T cell receptor (beta chain) was captured by sequencing in a study of T cell responses to AZD1222 COVID-19 vaccine. The CDR3 is 12 residues long. V was shortened by 11 bases and J by 6 bases, with 13 bases between the two germline ends. From germline, CDR1 is MNHEY and CDR2 SVGAGI. Produced via immunoSEQ multiplex PCR; TCRdb's table is partial and in-frame only. This table holds about 140,000 clones, just over 90% found once. This chain connects TRBV6-5 to TRBJ1-4; tentative D call: TRBD1 (6 bases). The source is an adult in good health. The material sequenced was peripheral blood, taken on day 0 of MenACWY control vaccination. CDR3 residues: CAGWGAHEKLFF. For the CDR3, the DNA is TGTGCCGGGTGGGGGGCGCATGAAAAACTGTTTTTT.